What follows are 5 T cell receptor beta chains derived from one specimen sequenced in a study of siplizumab effects on memory and regulatory T cells. Sequencing was performed with immunoSEQ multiplex PCR; in TCRdb, only in-frame clones are kept and a portion is missing. The repertoire holds some 100,000 clones, with approximately 92% as singletons. What was sequenced was CD4+ T cells sorted from blood. The origin of the receptors is a human donor in good health.

The rearrangement joins TRBV2 to TRBJ2-7; possibly TRBD1 for D (7 bases). The V gene's germline CDR1 is SNHLY and CDR2 FYNNEI. CDR3 length: 14 residues. V lost 5 bases, J lost 4 bases, and 15 bases lay in between. The CDR3 DNA reads as TGTGCCAGCAGTCGCGGGACAGTTTTTTACGAGCAGTACTTC. Its translation: CASSRGTVFYEQYF.

This clone was counted only a few times. The chain links TRBV11-1 to TRBJ2-7; 7 bases map to TRBD1. J gave up 0 bases and V 5 bases, and 7 bases lay outside the gene matches. The CDR3 has 15 amino acids. Germline assignment: CDR1 SGHAT and CDR2 FQDESV (reference sequence). The CDR3 bases are TGTGCCAGCAGCGTAAGCCGGGACAGCTCCTACGAGCAGTACTTC. Translated: CASSVSRDSSYEQYF.

The chain employs TRBV6-6 and TRBJ1-2; possibly TRBD1 for D (5 bases). The ends were cut back, 6 bases at V and 4 bases at J, with 12 bases in the middle. This CDR3 has 13 residues. The germline V gene encodes CDR1 MNHNY and CDR2 SVGAGI (reference sequence). CDR3 sequence reads: CASSTRVLYGYTF. DNA for the CDR3: TGTGCCAGCAGCACCAGGGTACTCTATGGCTACACCTTC.

The chain uses TRBV20-1 and TRBJ1-2; D possibly corresponds to TRBD1 (6 bases). Germline V gene data show CDR1 as DFQATT and CDR2 as SNEGSKA (reference sequence). V was cut by 8 bases and J by 8 bases, with 15 bases left in between. The CDR3 has 11 amino acids. The CDR3 here is CSYLVQGGYTF. The CDR3 DNA reads as TGCAGTTACTTAGTACAGGGAGGCTACACCTTC.

The chain uses TRBV21-1 and TRBJ2-3; TRBD2, as called in the table, went unchecked against the DNA. TRBV21-1 corresponds to a pseudogene. The CDR3 length is 16 residues. The chain's CDR3 is CASSRTSGGAPDTQYF. The CDR3 DNA follows: TGTGCCAGCAGCAGGACTAGCGGGGGGGCCCCAGATACGCAGTATTTT.